This T cell receptor beta chain is from a study of T cells after yellow fever vaccination. In TCRdb, the 5' RACE reads were re-called with MiXCR into one record per CDR3 protein. The data contain hundreds of thousands of distinct CDR3 sequences, roughly 20% of them seen just once; the ten biggest clones take up over 15%. Per the germline V gene, CDR1 is MNHNY and CDR2 is SVGAGI (reference sequence). The CDR3 length is 16 residues. V lost 6 bases and J 4 bases, leaving 21 bases between the germline ends. This sample comprised PBMCs, obtained before the yellow fever booster vaccination. This chain uses TRBV6-6 with TRBJ1-1; D possibly corresponds to TRBD1 (5 bases). The clonotype originates from a man between 18 and 29 years old who received the YFV17D yellow fever vaccine. DNA of the CDR3: TGTGCCAGCAGCCCATCTGTAGGGGTGTCGAGCACTGAAGCTTTCTTT. It codes for CASSPSVGVSSTEAFF.